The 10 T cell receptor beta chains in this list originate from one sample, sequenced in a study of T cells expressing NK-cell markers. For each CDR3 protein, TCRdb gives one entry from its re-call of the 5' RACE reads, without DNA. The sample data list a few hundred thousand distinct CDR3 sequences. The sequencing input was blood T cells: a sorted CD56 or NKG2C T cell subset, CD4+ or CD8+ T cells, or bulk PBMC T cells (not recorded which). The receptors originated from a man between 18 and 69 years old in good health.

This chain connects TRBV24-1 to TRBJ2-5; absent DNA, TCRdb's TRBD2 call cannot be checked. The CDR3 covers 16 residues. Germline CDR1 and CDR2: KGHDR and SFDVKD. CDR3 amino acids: CATSAQELQGGETQYF.

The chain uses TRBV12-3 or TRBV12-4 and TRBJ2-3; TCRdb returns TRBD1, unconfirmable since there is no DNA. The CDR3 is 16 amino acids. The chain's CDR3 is CASSFGGQLHTDTQYF.

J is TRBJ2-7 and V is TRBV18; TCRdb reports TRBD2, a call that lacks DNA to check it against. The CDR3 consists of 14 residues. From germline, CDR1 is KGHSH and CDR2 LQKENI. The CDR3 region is CASSPRRGAGEQYF.

CDR3 residues: CASSPGQGGNTEAFF. The rearrangement joins TRBV5-1 to TRBJ1-1; the TRBD1 assignment by TCRdb is unverifiable without DNA. Germline CDR1 SGHRS, CDR2 YFSETQ. The CDR3 has 15 amino acids.

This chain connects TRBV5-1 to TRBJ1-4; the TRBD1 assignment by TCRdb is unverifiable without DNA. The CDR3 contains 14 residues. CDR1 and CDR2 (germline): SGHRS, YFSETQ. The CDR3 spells CASSLLGADEKLFF.

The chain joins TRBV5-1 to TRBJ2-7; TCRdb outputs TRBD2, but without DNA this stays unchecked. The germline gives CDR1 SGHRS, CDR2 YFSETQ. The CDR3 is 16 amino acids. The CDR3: CASRYSLGDSPCEQYF.

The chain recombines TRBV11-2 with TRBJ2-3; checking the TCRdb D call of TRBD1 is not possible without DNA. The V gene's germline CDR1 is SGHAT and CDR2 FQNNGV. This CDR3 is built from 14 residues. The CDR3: CASSSPIVADTQYF.

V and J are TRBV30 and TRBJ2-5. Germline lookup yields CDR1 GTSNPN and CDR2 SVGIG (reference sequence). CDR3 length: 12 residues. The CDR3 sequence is CAWSVWRKTQYF.

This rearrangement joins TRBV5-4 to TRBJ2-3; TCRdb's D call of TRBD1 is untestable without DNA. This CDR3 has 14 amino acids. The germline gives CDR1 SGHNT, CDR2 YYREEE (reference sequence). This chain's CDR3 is CASSLGGQGVAQYF.

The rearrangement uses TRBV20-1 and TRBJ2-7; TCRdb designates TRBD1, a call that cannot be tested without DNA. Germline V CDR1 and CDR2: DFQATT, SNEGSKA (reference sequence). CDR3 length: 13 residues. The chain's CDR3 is CSAGTGSSYEQYF.